The sequence of this TCR beta chain was determined in a study of blood T cell repertoires in COVID-19. This CDR3 is built from 14 residues. CDR1 and CDR2 (germline): ENHRY, SYGVKD. With 6 bases clipped from V and 5 bases from J, the junction kept 7 bases outside the gene matches. TCRdb's table, derived via immunoSEQ multiplex PCR, lists solely in-frame clones and lacks some. The profile shows fewer than 200,000 clones, under 90% of them singletons. In its sample, this clone was seen once. The chain uses TRBV10-3 and TRBJ2-5, with 9 positions matching TRBD1. Specimen: peripheral blood. This TCR was recovered from a woman of 80 years or more with acute or convalescent COVID-19. The CDR3 spells CAIRGTGTGETQYF. DNA of the CDR3: TGTGCCATCAGGGGGACAGGGACGGGGGAGACCCAGTACTTC.